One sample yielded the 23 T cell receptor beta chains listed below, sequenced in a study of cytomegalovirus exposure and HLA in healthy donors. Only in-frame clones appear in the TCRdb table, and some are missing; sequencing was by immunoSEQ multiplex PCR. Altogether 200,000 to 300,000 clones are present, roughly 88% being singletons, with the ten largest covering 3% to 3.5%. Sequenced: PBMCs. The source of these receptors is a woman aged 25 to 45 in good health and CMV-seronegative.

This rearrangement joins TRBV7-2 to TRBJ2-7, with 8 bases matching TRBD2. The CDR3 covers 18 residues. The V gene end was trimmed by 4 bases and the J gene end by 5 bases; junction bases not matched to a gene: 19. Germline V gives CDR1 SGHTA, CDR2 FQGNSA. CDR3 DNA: TGTGCCAGCAGCTCCCTCCCTAGAGGGACCGCGGGAGGCCACGAGCAGTACTTC. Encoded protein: CASSSLPRGTAGGHEQYF.

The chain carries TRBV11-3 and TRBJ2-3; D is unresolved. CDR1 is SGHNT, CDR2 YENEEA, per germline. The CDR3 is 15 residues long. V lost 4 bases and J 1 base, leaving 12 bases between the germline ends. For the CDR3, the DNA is TGTGCCAGCAGCTCCAATGTGGGTGGCACAGATACGCAGTATTTT. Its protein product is CASSSNVGGTDTQYF.

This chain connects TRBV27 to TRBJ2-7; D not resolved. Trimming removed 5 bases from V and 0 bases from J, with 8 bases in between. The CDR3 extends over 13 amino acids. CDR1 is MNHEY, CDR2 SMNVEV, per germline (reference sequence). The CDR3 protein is CASSPNFSYEQYF. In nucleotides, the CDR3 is TGTGCCAGCAGTCCTAATTTCTCCTACGAGCAGTACTTC.

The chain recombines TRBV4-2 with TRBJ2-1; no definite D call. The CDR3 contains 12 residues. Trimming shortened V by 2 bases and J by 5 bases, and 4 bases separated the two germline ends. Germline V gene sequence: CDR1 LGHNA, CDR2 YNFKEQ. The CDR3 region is CASSQPNNEQFF. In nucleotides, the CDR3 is TGTGCCAGCAGCCAACCTAACAATGAGCAGTTCTTC.

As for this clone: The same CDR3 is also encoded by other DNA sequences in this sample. The CDR3 protein is CASSLGRNNEQFF. Written as DNA, the CDR3 is TGTGCCAGCAGCTTAGGTCGAAACAATGAGCAGTTCTTC. The chain combines TRBV11-3 with TRBJ2-1; the D is unclear. The V and J ends lost 1 base and 5 bases respectively, with 6 bases between them. The CDR3 is made up of 13 amino acids. CDR1 and CDR2 (germline): SGHNT, YENEEA.

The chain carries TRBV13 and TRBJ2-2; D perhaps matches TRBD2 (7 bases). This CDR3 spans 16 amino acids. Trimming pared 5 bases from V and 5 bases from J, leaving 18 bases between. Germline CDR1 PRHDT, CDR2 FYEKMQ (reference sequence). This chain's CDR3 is CASSPGGRGRTGELFF. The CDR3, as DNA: TGTGCCAGCAGCCCGGGGGGCAGGGGACGGACCGGGGAGCTGTTTTTT.

DNA for the CDR3: TGTGCCAGCAGTTTCCGGACAGGGGATAATGGCTACACCTTC. Residues: CASSFRTGDNGYTF. The chain uses TRBV27 and TRBJ1-2, with 9 bases aligning to TRBD1. V shed 3 bases, J shed 6 bases, and the junction held 5 bases outside the gene matches. The CDR3 extends over 14 amino acids. The germline gives CDR1 MNHEY, CDR2 SMNVEV (reference sequence).

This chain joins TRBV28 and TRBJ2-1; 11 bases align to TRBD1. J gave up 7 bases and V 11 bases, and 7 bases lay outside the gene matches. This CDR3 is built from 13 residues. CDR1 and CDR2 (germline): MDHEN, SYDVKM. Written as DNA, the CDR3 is TGTGCCGCCCGGGACAGGGGGTGGAATGAGCAGTTCTTC. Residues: CAARDRGWNEQFF.

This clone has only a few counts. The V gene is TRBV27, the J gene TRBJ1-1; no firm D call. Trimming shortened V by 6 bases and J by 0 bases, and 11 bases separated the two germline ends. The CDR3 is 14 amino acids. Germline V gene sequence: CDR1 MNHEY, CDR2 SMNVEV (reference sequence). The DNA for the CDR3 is TGTGCCAGCAGCCAAGGCTTCTTGAACACTGAAGCTTTCTTT. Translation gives CASSQGFLNTEAFF.

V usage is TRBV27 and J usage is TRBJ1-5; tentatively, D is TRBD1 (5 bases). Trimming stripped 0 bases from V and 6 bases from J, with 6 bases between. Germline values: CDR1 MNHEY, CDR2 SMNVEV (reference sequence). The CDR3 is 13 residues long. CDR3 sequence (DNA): TGTGCCAGCAGTTTATCCCAGGGTCAGCCCCAGCATTTT. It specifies CASSLSQGQPQHF.

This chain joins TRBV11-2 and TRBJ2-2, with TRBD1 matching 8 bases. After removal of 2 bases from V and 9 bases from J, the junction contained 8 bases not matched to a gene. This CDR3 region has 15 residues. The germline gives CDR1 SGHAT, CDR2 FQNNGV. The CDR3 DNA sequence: TGTGCCAGCAGCTTAATCGGGACAGGAGGGAGGGAGCTGTTTTTT. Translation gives CASSLIGTGGRELFF.

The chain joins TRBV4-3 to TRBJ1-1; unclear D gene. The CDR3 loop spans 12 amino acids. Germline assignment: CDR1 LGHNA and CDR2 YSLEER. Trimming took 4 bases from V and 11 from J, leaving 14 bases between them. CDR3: CASSRSPREAFF. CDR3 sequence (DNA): TGCGCCAGCAGCCGCTCCCCAAGAGAGGCTTTCTTT.

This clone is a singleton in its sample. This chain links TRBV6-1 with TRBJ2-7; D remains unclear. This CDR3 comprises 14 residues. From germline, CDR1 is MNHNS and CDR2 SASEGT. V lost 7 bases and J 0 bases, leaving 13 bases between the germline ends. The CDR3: CASTRDGSSYEQYF. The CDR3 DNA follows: TGTGCCAGCACTCGAGACGGAAGCTCCTACGAGCAGTACTTC.

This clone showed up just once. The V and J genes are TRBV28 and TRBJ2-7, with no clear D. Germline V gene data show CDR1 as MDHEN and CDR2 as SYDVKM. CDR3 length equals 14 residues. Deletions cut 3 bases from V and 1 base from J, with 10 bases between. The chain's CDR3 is CASSFRVSSYEQYF. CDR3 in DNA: TGTGCCAGCAGTTTCCGGGTTAGTTCCTACGAGCAGTACTTC.

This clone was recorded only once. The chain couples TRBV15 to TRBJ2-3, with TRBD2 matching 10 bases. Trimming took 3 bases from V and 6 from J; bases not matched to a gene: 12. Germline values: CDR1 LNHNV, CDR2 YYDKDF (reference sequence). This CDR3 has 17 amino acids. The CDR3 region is CATSSAGTSAKEDTQYF. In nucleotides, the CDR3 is TGTGCCACCAGCAGTGCCGGGACTAGCGCTAAAGAGGATACGCAGTATTTT.

CDR3 protein: CASSGQGDEQFF. In DNA form, the CDR3 reads TGTGCCAGCAGCGGACAGGGGGATGAGCAGTTCTTC. The chain couples TRBV2 to TRBJ2-1, with 10 positions matching TRBD1. CDR1 is SNHLY, CDR2 FYNNEI, per germline. There are 12 residues in the CDR3. J was trimmed by 8 bases and V by 6 bases; bases with no gene match: 1.

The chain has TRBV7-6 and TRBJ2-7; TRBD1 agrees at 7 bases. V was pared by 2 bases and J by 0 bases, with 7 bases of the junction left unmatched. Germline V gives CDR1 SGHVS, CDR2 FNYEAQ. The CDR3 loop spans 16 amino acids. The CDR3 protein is CASSLLPGDSSYEQYF. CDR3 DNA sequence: TGTGCCAGCAGCTTACTTCCTGGGGACAGCTCCTACGAGCAGTACTTC.

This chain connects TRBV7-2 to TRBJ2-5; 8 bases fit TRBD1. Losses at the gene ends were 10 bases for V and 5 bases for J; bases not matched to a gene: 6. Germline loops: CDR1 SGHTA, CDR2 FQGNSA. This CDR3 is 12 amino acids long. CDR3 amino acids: CATGTGGETQYF. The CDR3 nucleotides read TGTGCCACCGGGACAGGTGGGGAGACCCAGTACTTC.

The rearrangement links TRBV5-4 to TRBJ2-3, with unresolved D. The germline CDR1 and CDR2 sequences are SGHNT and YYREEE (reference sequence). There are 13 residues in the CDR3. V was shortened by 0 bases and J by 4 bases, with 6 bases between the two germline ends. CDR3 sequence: CASSLGMADTQYF. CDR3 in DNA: TGTGCCAGCAGCTTGGGAATGGCAGATACGCAGTATTTT.

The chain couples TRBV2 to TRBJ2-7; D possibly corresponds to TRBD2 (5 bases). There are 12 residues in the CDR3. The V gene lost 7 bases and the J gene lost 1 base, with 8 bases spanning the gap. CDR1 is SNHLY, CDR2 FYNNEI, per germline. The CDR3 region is CASIAISYEQYF. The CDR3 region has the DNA TGTGCCAGCATAGCGATTTCCTACGAGCAGTACTTC.

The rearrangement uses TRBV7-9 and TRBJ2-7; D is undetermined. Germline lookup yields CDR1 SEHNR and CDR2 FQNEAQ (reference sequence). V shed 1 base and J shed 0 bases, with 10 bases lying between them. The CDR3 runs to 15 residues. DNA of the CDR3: TGTGCCAGCAGCTTAGATGATGTCTTCTCCTACGAGCAGTACTTC. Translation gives CASSLDDVFSYEQYF. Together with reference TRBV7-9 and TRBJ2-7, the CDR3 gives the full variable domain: DTGVSQNPRHKITKRGQNVTFRCDPISEHNRLYWYRQTLGQGPEFLTYFQNEAQLEKSRLLSDRFSAERPKGSFSTLEIQRTEQGDSAMYLCASSLDDVFSYEQYFGPGTRLTVT.

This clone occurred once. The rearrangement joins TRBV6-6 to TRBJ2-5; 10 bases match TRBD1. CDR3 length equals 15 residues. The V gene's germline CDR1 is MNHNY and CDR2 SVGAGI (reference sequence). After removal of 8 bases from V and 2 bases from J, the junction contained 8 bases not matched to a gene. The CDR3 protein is CASGLGTGEQETQYF. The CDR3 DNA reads TGTGCCAGCGGACTGGGGACAGGGGAACAAGAGACCCAGTACTTC.

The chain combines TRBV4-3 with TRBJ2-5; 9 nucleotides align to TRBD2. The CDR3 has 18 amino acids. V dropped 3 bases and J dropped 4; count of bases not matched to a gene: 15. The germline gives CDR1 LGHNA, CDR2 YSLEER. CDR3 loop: CASSQEAKGTSRGETQYF. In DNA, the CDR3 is TGCGCCAGCAGCCAGGAAGCGAAAGGGACTAGCAGGGGAGAGACCCAGTACTTC.